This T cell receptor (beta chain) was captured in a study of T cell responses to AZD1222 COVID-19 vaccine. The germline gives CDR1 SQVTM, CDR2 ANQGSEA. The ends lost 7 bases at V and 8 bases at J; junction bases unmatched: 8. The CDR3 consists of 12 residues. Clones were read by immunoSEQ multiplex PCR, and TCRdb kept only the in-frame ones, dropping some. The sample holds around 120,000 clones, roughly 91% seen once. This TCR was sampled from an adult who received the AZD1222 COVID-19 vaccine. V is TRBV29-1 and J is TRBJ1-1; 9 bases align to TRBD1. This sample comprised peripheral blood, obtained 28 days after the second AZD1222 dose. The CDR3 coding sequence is TGCAGCGCCTCCTTAGGGACAGGGGAAGCTTTCTTT. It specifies CSASLGTGEAFF.